The 22 T cell receptor beta chains listed next were all sequenced from one sample in a study of T cell responses to AZD1222 COVID-19 vaccine. The protocol was immunoSEQ multiplex PCR, while the TCRdb copy is restricted to in-frame clones and leaves out a portion. The sample carries 90,000 to 150,000 clones, about 89% recorded once. The sample consisted of peripheral blood, taken 28 days after the second AZD1222 dose. Receptors were obtained from an adult who received the AZD1222 COVID-19 vaccine.

The chain combines TRBV18 with TRBJ2-6, with D unclear. This CDR3 contains 14 residues. Germline V gives CDR1 KGHSH, CDR2 LQKENI. Trimming took off 3 bases at V and 2 bases at J, with 5 bases between the two ends. The CDR3 bases are TGTGCCAGCTCACCGAATACTGGGGCCAACGTCCTGACTTTC. Its protein product is CASSPNTGANVLTF.

The J gene is TRBJ2-7, the V gene TRBV4-1; possible D gene TRBD1, 6 bases. Trimming stripped 5 bases from V and 2 bases from J, with 10 bases between. Germline lookup yields CDR1 MGHRA and CDR2 YSYEKL. The CDR3 loop spans 13 amino acids. CDR3 loop: CASSDRRAYEQYF. The DNA of the CDR3 is TGCGCCAGCAGCGACAGGAGAGCCTACGAGCAGTACTTC.

The chain has TRBV6-5 and TRBJ2-1, with D possibly being TRBD1 (6 bases). Deletions cut 5 bases from V and 0 bases from J, with 11 bases between. This CDR3 has 15 residues. Per the germline V gene, CDR1 is MNHEY and CDR2 is SVGAGI. CDR3 residues: CASSTDSSSYNEQFF. CDR3 nucleotides: TGTGCCAGCAGTACGGACAGCAGCTCCTACAATGAGCAGTTCTTC.

J is TRBJ2-3 and V is TRBV19; 10 bases are a match to TRBD1. The germline CDR1 and CDR2 sequences are LNHDA and SQIVND (reference sequence). V shed 6 bases, J shed 4 bases, and the junction held 4 bases outside the gene matches. The CDR3 is made up of 14 amino acids. The CDR3 coding sequence is TGTGCCAGTAGCTTCGGGACAGGGGCAGATACGCAGTATTTT. Translating gives CASSFGTGADTQYF.

V is TRBV7-3 and J is TRBJ2-7; TRBD1 matches at 7 bases. Germline loops: CDR1 SGHTA, CDR2 FQGTGA. V was clipped by 2 bases and J by 5 bases; unmatched bases: 6. The CDR3 has 14 amino acids. The CDR3 sequence is CASSLQGGGDEQYF. The CDR3 coding sequence is TGTGCCAGCAGCTTACAAGGGGGCGGAGACGAGCAGTACTTC.

The rearrangement joins TRBV6-5 to TRBJ1-5; D may be TRBD1 (5 bases). The CDR3 runs to 13 residues. The V end was cut by 6 bases, the J end by 1 base, with 7 bases between. Germline values: CDR1 MNHEY, CDR2 SVGAGI. This chain's CDR3 is CASRGPSNQPQHF. DNA of the CDR3: TGTGCCAGCAGGGGACCGAGCAATCAGCCCCAGCATTTT.

CDR3 amino acids: CASSRTSYEQYF. The DNA of the CDR3 is TGCGCCAGCAGCCGTACCTCCTACGAGCAGTACTTC. V gene TRBV5-1 combines with J gene TRBJ2-7, with D unclear. The CDR3 runs 12 residues. The ends were cut back, 4 bases at V and 0 bases at J, with 5 bases in the middle. Germline values: CDR1 SGHRS, CDR2 YFSETQ. The variable domain in full, with the rest retrieved from reference TRBV5-1 and TRBJ2-7, is KAGVTQTPRYLIKTRGQQVTLSCSPISGHRSVSWYQQTPGQGLQFLFEYFSETQRNKGNFPGRFSGRQFSNSRSEMNVSTLELGDSALYLCASSRTSYEQYFGPGTRLTVT.

This chain connects TRBV29-1 to TRBJ2-6, with 9 bases identical to TRBD1. Trimming at V came to 5 bases and at J to 2 bases, leaving 7 bases not matched to a gene. The length of the CDR3 is 16 residues. The V gene's germline CDR1 is SQVTM and CDR2 ANQGSEA. CDR3 DNA sequence: TGCAGCGTTCATGTGGGGGACAGGGCTGGGGCCAACGTCCTGACTTTC. It encodes CSVHVGDRAGANVLTF.

The CDR3 region is CASSQRGSSSYEQYF. In DNA, the CDR3 is TGCGCCAGCAGTCAGAGGGGCTCCAGCTCCTACGAGCAGTACTTC. The chain couples TRBV5-1 to TRBJ2-7, with D perhaps assigned TRBD1 or TRBD2 (5 bases each). V lost 5 bases and J lost 0, with 15 bases in between. This CDR3 is 15 amino acids long. Germline loops: CDR1 SGHRS, CDR2 YFSETQ.

The chain has TRBV18 and TRBJ1-1, with 9 bases lining up with TRBD1. The V and J ends lost 3 bases and 4 bases, in that order; junction bases with no gene match: 3. The length of the CDR3 is 14 residues. The germline CDR1 and CDR2 sequences are KGHSH and LQKENI. Here the CDR3 reads CASSPDRGGTEAFF. CDR3 coding DNA: TGTGCCAGCTCACCCGACAGGGGGGGCACTGAAGCTTTCTTT. The whole variable domain, filled in from reference TRBV18 and TRBJ1-1, reads NAGVMQNPRHLVRRRGQEARLRCSPMKGHSHVYWYRQLPEEGLKFMVYLQKENIIDESGMPKERFSAEFPKEGPSILRIQQVVRGDSAAYFCASSPDRGGTEAFFGQGTRLTVV.

The chain recombines TRBV7-3 with TRBJ2-2; no clear D gene. V lost 4 bases to trimming and J lost 1 base, with 7 bases between them. Per germline, CDR1 SGHTA and CDR2 FQGTGA. The CDR3 contains 14 residues. In DNA, the CDR3 is TGTGCCAGCAGCTCTAGACAGAACACCGGGGAGCTGTTTTTT. Amino acid sequence: CASSSRQNTGELFF.

This clone has just a few counts. The same CDR3 is also encoded by other DNA sequences in this sample. The rearrangement uses TRBV6-6 and TRBJ2-7; D is ambiguous. The ends were cut back, 6 bases at V and 3 bases at J, with 9 bases in the middle. The CDR3 is 12 residues long. The germline V gene has CDR1 MNHNY and CDR2 SVGAGI (reference sequence). CDR3 coding DNA: TGTGCCAGCAGCACCCTGGGCTACGAGCAGTACTTC. It translates to CASSTLGYEQYF.

This clone appeared a single time. The V and J genes are TRBV4-2 and TRBJ2-1; 7 bases match TRBD2. CDR1 and CDR2 (germline): LGHNA, YNFKEQ. The trim removed 4 bases at V and 9 bases at J, leaving 6 bases unmatched. This CDR3 region has 13 residues. The CDR3 here is CASSPGGGAEQFF. For the CDR3, the DNA is TGTGCCAGCAGCCCCGGGGGAGGGGCTGAGCAGTTCTTC.

This clone appeared once. This rearrangement joins TRBV5-6 to TRBJ2-1; TRBD1 agrees at 11 bases. From germline, CDR1 is SGHDT and CDR2 YYEEEE. The CDR3 runs to 19 residues. The trim removed 3 bases at V and 0 bases at J, leaving 11 bases unmatched. The CDR3 protein is CASSSHRDRGASSYNEQFF. The DNA for the CDR3 is TGTGCCAGCAGCTCCCACCGGGACAGGGGGGCTTCCTCCTACAATGAGCAGTTCTTC.

The V gene is TRBV19, the J gene TRBJ1-3; 7 bases are shared with TRBD1. The junction had 5 bases not matched to a gene; V was cut back by 0 bases and J by 3 bases. The CDR3 has 16 residues. The germline V gene has CDR1 LNHDA and CDR2 SQIVND (reference sequence). The CDR3, as DNA: TGTGCCAGTAGTATAGACTCGACAGGGTTTGGAAACACCATATATTTT. Encoded protein: CASSIDSTGFGNTIYF.

This sequence joins TRBV11-3 and TRBJ1-5; D remains ambiguous. Trimming left V 5 bases short and J 3 bases short, with 11 bases between. CDR3 length: 14 residues. Per germline, CDR1 SGHNT and CDR2 YENEEA. The CDR3 DNA is TGTGCCAGCAGCCCCGGACGGATCAATCAGCCCCAGCATTTT. Translated, it gives CASSPGRINQPQHF.

The chain is built from TRBV7-6 and TRBJ2-3; 10 nucleotides line up with TRBD2. The length of the CDR3 is 18 residues. The V and J ends lost 2 bases and 2 bases, in that order; junction bases with no gene match: 10. Germline V lookup: CDR1 SGHVS, CDR2 FNYEAQ. The CDR3 sequence is CASSLNVALAGDTDTQYF. The DNA for the CDR3 is TGTGCCAGCAGCTTAAATGTCGCGCTAGCGGGGGACACAGATACGCAGTATTTT.

The gene calls are TRBV19 and TRBJ1-5; 8 nucleotides align to TRBD1. The germline V gene has CDR1 LNHDA and CDR2 SQIVND (reference sequence). J gave up 1 base and V 9 bases, and 11 bases lay outside the gene matches. The CDR3 has 16 amino acids. In nucleotides, the CDR3 is TGTGCCAGCCAACAGGGGGTAACCCCAAGCAATCAGCCCCAGCATTTT. Protein sequence: CASQQGVTPSNQPQHF.

This chain connects TRBV11-2 to TRBJ2-1; the match to TRBD2 covers 8 bases. Germline V gives CDR1 SGHAT, CDR2 FQNNGV. V shed 2 bases and J 6 bases; nucleotides not matched to a gene: 6. This CDR3 is built from 15 residues. CDR3 loop: CASSLRLAKGNEQFF. The CDR3 DNA reads as TGTGCCAGCAGCTTACGACTAGCGAAGGGCAATGAGCAGTTCTTC.

The genes are TRBV15 and TRBJ1-2, with unresolved D. CDR3 length: 13 residues. V was cut by 1 base and J by 8 bases, with 11 bases left in between. Germline values: CDR1 LNHNV, CDR2 YYDKDF (reference sequence). In DNA, the CDR3 is TGTGCCACCAGCAGAGTGGAGGGCTGGGGCTACACCTTC. This encodes CATSRVEGWGYTF. The complete variable domain, with remaining parts taken from reference TRBV15 and TRBJ1-2, reads DAMVIQNPRYQVTQFGKPVTLSCSQTLNHNVMYWYQQKSSQAPKLLFHYYDKDFNNEADTPDNFQSRRPNTSFCFLDIRSPGLGDTAMYLCATSRVEGWGYTFGSGTRLTVV.

The V and J genes are TRBV28 and TRBJ1-1; tentatively, D is TRBD1 (5 bases). The CDR3 consists of 14 residues. The V gene's germline CDR1 is MDHEN and CDR2 SYDVKM. V dropped 4 bases and J dropped 1 base, with 10 bases sitting between them. CDR3 loop: CASSWATENTEAFF. The CDR3 coding sequence is TGTGCCAGCAGTTGGGCGACAGAGAACACTGAAGCTTTCTTT. The full variable domain, completed using reference TRBV28 and TRBJ1-1, is DVKVTQSSRYLVKRTGEKVFLECVQDMDHENMFWYRQDPGLGLRLIYFSYDVKMKEKGDIPEGYSVSREKKERFSLILESASTNQTSMYLCASSWATENTEAFFGQGTRLTVV.

This chain joins TRBV11-2 and TRBJ1-4; D not certain. Germline CDR1 is SGHAT and CDR2 is FQNNGV. Trimming took off 1 base at V and 7 bases at J, with 13 bases between the two ends. This CDR3 region has 15 residues. The CDR3 nucleotides are TGTGCCAGCAGCTTAGGGACTGCCCTGGGTGAAAAACTGTTTTTT. Translating it yields CASSLGTALGEKLFF.